These 18 T cell receptor beta chains share one sample of origin, sequenced in a study of blood T cell repertoires in COVID-19. Measured with immunoSEQ multiplex PCR; TCRdb has only the in-frame clones, and not every one. The sample includes a few hundred thousand clones, nearly 85% of them seen just once. Sequenced material: peripheral blood. The receptors derive from a woman aged 25 to 39 with COVID-19, enrolled during active disease.

The chain links TRBV5-1 to TRBJ2-3; D perhaps matches TRBD1 (5 bases). Germline V lookup: CDR1 SGHRS, CDR2 YFSETQ. Trimming took off 0 bases at V and 6 bases at J, with 11 bases between the two ends. This CDR3 spans 14 amino acids. This chain's CDR3 is CASSLVAGSDTQYF. CDR3 bases: TGCGCCAGCAGCTTGGTTGCAGGGTCGGATACGCAGTATTTT.

This clone has a single count. This chain uses TRBV7-8 with TRBJ2-5, with TRBD2 matching 13 bases. V was clipped by 1 base and J by 2 bases; unmatched bases: 4. Germline V gene data show CDR1 as SGHVS and CDR2 as FQNEAQ. This CDR3 is 17 amino acids long. DNA of the CDR3: TGTGCCAGCAGCTTAGGACTAGCGGGGGGTCGTCAAGAGACCCAGTACTTC. The encoded protein is CASSLGLAGGRQETQYF. The full variable domain, with the rest looked up from reference TRBV7-8 and TRBJ2-5, is GAGVSQSPRYKVAKRGQDVALRCDPISGHVSLFWYQQALGQGPEFLTYFQNEAQLDKSGLPSDRFFAERPEGSVSTLKIQRTQQEDSAVYLCASSLGLAGGRQETQYFGPGTRLLVL.

The gene calls are TRBV24-1 and TRBJ2-7; D might be TRBD1 (5 bases). V lost 1 base, J lost 6 bases, and 9 bases lay in between. The CDR3 length is 13 residues. The germline CDR1 and CDR2 sequences are KGHDR and SFDVKD. The CDR3 region has the DNA TGTGCCACCAGTGATTTTAGGGGCGGCGAGCAGTACTTC. This codes for CATSDFRGGEQYF.

The gene calls are TRBV7-9 and TRBJ2-7; TRBD2 is a possible D gene (6 bases). This CDR3 is built from 13 residues. The germline V and J ends were trimmed by 5 bases and 7 bases, with 15 bases remaining between them. The germline gives CDR1 SEHNR, CDR2 FQNEAQ (reference sequence). The CDR3 protein is CASSRDSTREQYF. DNA of the CDR3: TGTGCCAGCAGCCGGGACTCTACCCGGGAGCAGTACTTC.

The genes are TRBV5-8 and TRBJ2-7; no firm D call. The CDR3 is 13 residues long. Trimming pared 3 bases from V and 6 bases from J, leaving 13 bases between. The germline V gene has CDR1 SGHTS and CDR2 YDEGEE. CDR3 loop: CASSSRPRGEQYF. The DNA of the CDR3 is TGTGCCAGCAGCTCTCGGCCGAGAGGCGAGCAGTACTTC.

This chain connects TRBV27 to TRBJ2-1, with D tentatively TRBD1 (6 bases). CDR3 length: 14 residues. V lost 5 bases, J lost 7 bases, and 15 bases lay in between. The V gene's germline CDR1 is MNHEY and CDR2 SMNVEV (reference sequence). This CDR3 is CASSPTGLDNEQFF. The CDR3 coding sequence is TGTGCCAGCAGTCCTACAGGGTTGGATAATGAGCAGTTCTTC.

The chain recombines TRBV4-1 with TRBJ2-2; 9 nucleotides align to TRBD2. Trimming cost V 4 bases and J 3 bases; bases outside gene matches: 6. The CDR3 has 16 amino acids. Germline-derived CDR1 and CDR2 are MGHRA and YSYEKL. This CDR3 reads CASSPLRLADTGELFF. The CDR3 nucleotides are TGCGCCAGCAGCCCTTTAAGACTAGCGGACACCGGGGAGCTGTTTTTT.

This clone was counted a single time. This chain connects TRBV19 to TRBJ2-7; 11 bases line up with TRBD2. The CDR3 covers 18 residues. Germline values: CDR1 LNHDA, CDR2 SQIVND (reference sequence). V gave up 0 bases and J gave up 5 bases; unmatched junction bases: 12. The CDR3 protein is CASSIESKARLAGNEQYF. CDR3 bases: TGTGCCAGTAGTATAGAGAGTAAAGCGAGACTAGCGGGGAACGAGCAGTACTTC.

J is TRBJ2-3 and V is TRBV7-2; perhaps TRBD2 as D (5 bases). V shed 5 bases and J shed 4 bases, with 13 bases lying between them. The length of the CDR3 is 14 residues. Germline V gene data show CDR1 as SGHTA and CDR2 as FQGNSA. CDR3 DNA: TGTGCCAGCAGCGCCTATACTAGTTCAGATACGCAGTATTTT. Protein: CASSAYTSSDTQYF.

This chain connects TRBV7-2 to TRBJ1-1; D is undetermined. Germline V gene sequence: CDR1 SGHTA, CDR2 FQGNSA. Trimming cost V 1 base and J 0 bases, with 6 bases left between them. The CDR3 has 14 residues. The CDR3 here is CASSLGGLNTEAFF. The CDR3 region has the DNA TGTGCCAGCAGCTTAGGCGGTTTGAACACTGAAGCTTTCTTT.

This clone was picked up a small number of times. The rearrangement joins TRBV7-2 to TRBJ2-4, with TRBD1 matching 9 bases. The CDR3 is made up of 13 amino acids. V was clipped by 5 bases and J by 5 bases; unmatched bases: 1. Germline assignment: CDR1 SGHTA and CDR2 FQGNSA. As DNA, the CDR3 is TGTGCCAGCAGCCGGGACAGGGAAAACATTCAGTACTTC. Its translation is CASSRDRENIQYF. Variable domain in full (rest from reference TRBV7-2 and TRBJ2-4): GAGVSQSPSNKVTEKGKDVELRCDPISGHTALYWYRQSLGQGLEFLIYFQGNSAPDKSGLPSDRFSAERTGGSVSTLTIQRTQQEDSAVYLCASSRDRENIQYFGAGTRLSVL.

The rearrangement joins TRBV2 to TRBJ1-2; TRBD1 matches at 7 bases. Trimming cost V 4 bases and J 2 bases; bases outside gene matches: 7. The CDR3 length is 15 residues. The V gene's germline CDR1 is SNHLY and CDR2 FYNNEI. CDR3 amino acids: CASSGRGLGNYGYTF. CDR3 DNA: TGTGCCAGCAGTGGAAGGGGGCTTGGGAACTATGGCTACACCTTC.

The J gene is TRBJ2-3, the V gene TRBV7-2; TRBD1 agrees at 7 bases. The CDR3 runs to 13 residues. Losses at the gene ends were 4 bases for V and 7 bases for J; bases not matched to a gene: 5. The V gene's germline CDR1 is SGHTA and CDR2 FQGNSA. The CDR3 DNA follows: TGTGCCAGCAGCTCTAACAGGGGAAATACGCAGTATTTT. Its protein is CASSSNRGNTQYF.

This clone came up a few times. This sequence joins TRBV7-2 and TRBJ1-2, with 9 nucleotides matching TRBD1. This CDR3 has 13 residues. V lost 5 bases, J lost 8 bases, and 6 bases stayed unmatched. Per germline, CDR1 SGHTA and CDR2 FQGNSA. In DNA, the CDR3 is TGTGCCAGCAGCCTAGAAACAGGGGGCGGCTACACCTTC. Residues: CASSLETGGGYTF.

The chain links TRBV25-1 to TRBJ2-6; 9 nucleotides match TRBD1. Germline V gene lookup returns CDR1 MGHDK and CDR2 SYGVNS. V trimming: 6 bases; J trimming: 0 bases; junction bases outside the gene matches: 9. The CDR3 contains 18 residues. The CDR3 loop reads CASSPPGTGHSGANVLTF. In DNA, the CDR3 is TGTGCCAGCAGCCCCCCCGGGACAGGGCACTCTGGGGCCAACGTCCTGACTTTC.

The table lists this clone with a count of one. The chain couples TRBV21-1 to TRBJ2-1; the D call TRBD2 from the table was never checked on the DNA. TRBV21-1 is deemed a pseudogene. This CDR3 comprises 16 residues. The CDR3 protein is CASSNFAGDPYNEQFF. The CDR3 DNA follows: TGTGCCAGCAGCAACTTTGCGGGAGACCCCTACAATGAGCAGTTCTTC.

V and J are TRBV7-2 and TRBJ2-1; D uncertain. The CDR3 covers 15 residues. Germline CDR1 reads SGHTA; CDR2 reads FQGNSA. The V end lost 3 bases, the J end lost 0 bases, and 9 bases lay between the germline ends. CDR3 coding DNA: TGTGCCAGCAGCTTGAGAAAGAGCTCCTACAATGAGCAGTTCTTC. Protein product: CASSLRKSSYNEQFF. The whole variable domain, remainder taken from reference TRBV7-2 and TRBJ2-1, is GAGVSQSPSNKVTEKGKDVELRCDPISGHTALYWYRQSLGQGLEFLIYFQGNSAPDKSGLPSDRFSAERTGGSVSTLTIQRTQQEDSAVYLCASSLRKSSYNEQFFGPGTRLTVL.

This rearrangement joins TRBV27 to TRBJ2-1; 10 nucleotides agree with TRBD2. With 2 bases clipped from V and 6 bases from J, the junction kept 1 base outside the gene matches. Germline V lookup: CDR1 MNHEY, CDR2 SMNVEV (reference sequence). The CDR3 has 14 amino acids. The CDR3 DNA sequence: TGTGCCAGCAGTTTACTAGCGGGAGCCAATGAGCAGTTCTTC. The encoded protein is CASSLLAGANEQFF.